This T cell receptor beta chain was identified in a study of T cells after yellow fever vaccination. Study findings and constraints: The study re-detected most primary-vaccination clones after the booster (nearly 97% CD4, 80% to 90% CD8). Researchers noted that a small share of clonotypes showed up in both CD4 and CD8 compartments. When the response was secondary, it was weaker but reached its peak faster, day 5 versus 15.

With respect to this clonotype: The antigen is unknown.

The V and J ends lost 2 bases and 10 bases respectively, with 18 bases between them. Germline CDR1 is SGDLS and CDR2 is YYNGEE. This CDR3 region has 14 residues. TCRdb recomputed calls from the 5' RACE reads with MiXCR, one row per CDR3 protein. The sample records 250,000 to 400,000 distinct CDR3 sequences, roughly 4.3% being singletons. The clonotype comes from a man aged 18 to 30 who received the YFV17D yellow fever vaccine. The chain recombines TRBV9 with TRBJ1-1; D may be TRBD1 (6 bases). This sample comprised PBMCs, obtained 5 days after the yellow fever booster vaccination. CDR3 nucleotide sequence: TGTGCCAGCAGCGTTAGTTTCGGGGGGCTTGGAGCTTTCTTT. This codes for CASSVSFGGLGAFF.